This is a list of T cell receptor beta chains from one sample in a study of T cell responses to AZD1222 COVID-19 vaccine. Using immunoSEQ multiplex PCR, the repertoire was profiled, and TCRdb retains in-frame clones only, with some absent. The sample contains about 130,000 clones, 70% to 90% of which appear only once. This specimen consisted of peripheral blood, obtained 28 days after the second AZD1222 dose. These receptor sequences come from an adult who received the AZD1222 COVID-19 vaccine. Both conserved end residues are part of each CDR3. The D gene is left open where the match is weak. Expanded clones get a size class; other rows say once, few or many, or leave the size out.

J	V	D	size	DNA	CDR3
TRBJ1-1	TRBV12-3/TRBV12-4	NA	NA	TGTGCCAGCACCAAGGGGGGGAACACTGAAGCTTTCTTT	CASTKGGNTEAFF
TRBJ2-7	TRBV19	NA	NA	TGTGCCAGTAGTAACGGACGGACGAGGTCCTACGAGCAGTACTTC	CASSNGRTRSYEQYF
TRBJ1-4	TRBV18	TRBD1	NA	TGTGCCAGCTCACCCTCGGGACAGGGGGCTCTGGCTAATGAAAAACTGTTTTTT	CASSPSGQGALANEKLFF
TRBJ2-6	TRBV5-6	NA	NA	TGTGCCAGCAGCTTGGACCCCTCTGGGGCCAACGTCCTGACTTTC	CASSLDPSGANVLTF
TRBJ2-7	TRBV5-4	NA	few	TGTGCCAGCAGCGATGAAGGTGGACGAACAACAAGCTACGAGCAGTACTTC	CASSDEGGRTTSYEQYF
TRBJ2-7	TRBV6-6	NA	NA	TGTGCCAGCAGTTACTCGAATGACGAGCAGTACTTC	CASSYSNDEQYF
TRBJ1-4	TRBV19	NA	NA	TGTGCCAGTACCCCGGGGTGGACTAATGAAAAACTGTTTTTT	CASTPGWTNEKLFF
TRBJ2-4	TRBV2	TRBD1	NA	TGTGCCAGCAGCAGACAGGGGGGATTCGGCAACATTCAGTACTTC	CASSRQGGFGNIQYF
TRBJ1-2	TRBV7-9	NA	few	TGTGCCAGCAGAGGAAGGGGTCACTATGGCTACACCTTC	CASRGRGHYGYTF
TRBJ2-1	TRBV18	NA	NA	TGTGCCAGCTCACCATATGCAATTCCTAGGGAGCAGTTCTTC	CASSPYAIPREQFF
TRBJ2-1	TRBV29-1	NA	NA	TGCAGCGTCGGGCCAAGAAGCTACAATGAGCAGTTCTTC	CSVGPRSYNEQFF
TRBJ2-7	TRBV7-2	NA	NA	TGTGCCAGCAGCTTAGGTAGGCAGTACGAGCAGTACTTC	CASSLGRQYEQYF
TRBJ1-1	TRBV19	NA	NA	TGTGCCATCAAAACAAGGGCGTCTGAAGCTTTCTTT	CAIKTRASEAFF
TRBJ2-3	TRBV11-2	NA	NA	TGTGCCAGCAGCTTCGCAGGGGAGGATACGCAGTATTTT	CASSFAGEDTQYF
TRBJ1-1	TRBV30	TRBD1	NA	TGTGCCTGGAAAGTTTTGGACAGGGAGACTGAAGCTTTCTTT	CAWKVLDRETEAFF
TRBJ1-1	TRBV6-5	NA	NA	TGTGCCAGCACCGCGGGTACCACTGAAGCTTTCTTT	CASTAGTTEAFF
TRBJ1-1	TRBV5-1	NA	NA	TGCGCCAGCAGCTTAGTGGGGCGGGCTGAAGCTTTCTTT	CASSLVGRAEAFF
TRBJ1-1	TRBV6-6	TRBD1	medium-sized	TGTGCCAGCAGTTCCCCGACAGGGGTAGGTGAAGCTTTCTTT	CASSSPTGVGEAFF
TRBJ1-3	TRBV2	NA	NA	TGTGCCAGCAGAAGGGACGAGGGGTTTGGAAACACCATATATTTT	CASRRDEGFGNTIYF
TRBJ1-1	TRBV18	NA	few	TGTGCCAGCTCACCGGCATTATTGGCTGAAGCTTTCTTT	CASSPALLAEAFF
TRBJ2-1	TRBV9	NA	NA	TGTGCCAGCAGCGTAGCACTGTCAAGCTCCTACAATGAGCAGTTCTTC	CASSVALSSSYNEQFF
TRBJ2-3	TRBV9	NA	NA	TGTGCCAGCAGCGTAGCTAGCACAGATACGCAGTATTTT	CASSVASTDTQYF
TRBJ1-2	TRBV11-1	TRBD1	NA	TGTGCCAGCAGCATGGGACAGGGGTTGAACTATGGCTACACCTTC	CASSMGQGLNYGYTF
TRBJ1-3	TRBV9	TRBD1	NA	TGTGCCAGCAGCCCGACAGGAATAACAGGGGCAGGAAACACCATATATTTT	CASSPTGITGAGNTIYF
TRBJ1-5	TRBV6-2/TRBV6-3	TRBD1	NA	TGTGCCAGCAGTTACTCGGCTGGACAGGCTCATCAGCCCCAGCATTTT	CASSYSAGQAHQPQHF
TRBJ1-2	TRBV6-1	TRBD1	NA	TGTGCCAGCAGTGAAGCGACAGGGGTCGGCTACACCTTC	CASSEATGVGYTF
TRBJ1-1	TRBV2	NA	once	TGTGCCAGCACCATAGACGGGAACACTGAAGCTTTCTTT	CASTIDGNTEAFF
TRBJ2-3	TRBV7-2	TRBD2	NA	TGTGCCAGCAGCTTAGGAGCGGGGATCATCACAGATACGCAGTATTTT	CASSLGAGIITDTQYF
TRBJ2-1	TRBV27	NA	NA	TGTGCCAGCAGTTGGAGCATGGAGGGCCTTTATGAGGGTCAGTTCTTC	CASSWSMEGLYEGQFF
TRBJ2-1	TRBV4-2	TRBD2	NA	TGTGCCAGCAGCCAAGATTTGAAGGTAGCGGGGGGAGTAATCTACAATGAGCAGTTCTTC	CASSQDLKVAGGVIYNEQFF
TRBJ1-2	TRBV18	NA	NA	TGTGCCAGCTCACCACTCCAGGAAAGGAGTCCGGGTGGCTACACCTTC	CASSPLQERSPGGYTF
TRBJ1-5	TRBV29-1	TRBD1	once	TGCAGCGTTGATCAGGGGGCTGATCAGCCCCAGCATTTT	CSVDQGADQPQHF
TRBJ2-1	TRBV6-6	NA	once	TGTGCCAGCAGTTACGACACAGCAGACAATGAGCAGTTCTTC	CASSYDTADNEQFF
TRBJ2-1	TRBV5-4	TRBD1	NA	TGTGCCAGCAGCTTACAGGGGTCCTTTGTGAATGAGCAGTTCTTC	CASSLQGSFVNEQFF
TRBJ2-1	TRBV12-3/TRBV12-4	NA	NA	TGTGCCAGCAGTTTACGGTCGGAGCAGTTCTTC	CASSLRSEQFF
TRBJ2-3	TRBV2	NA	NA	TGTGCCAGCAGCGGAACACTGAGCACAGATACGCAGTATTTT	CASSGTLSTDTQYF
TRBJ1-2	TRBV11-2	NA	NA	TGTGCCAGCACCCCCTCGTCGAACTATGGCTACACCTTC	CASTPSSNYGYTF
TRBJ1-2	TRBV29-1	NA	NA	TGCAGCGTTTCTGTCATCTCTAACTATGGCTACACCTTC	CSVSVISNYGYTF
TRBJ1-4	TRBV20-1	NA	NA	TGCAGTGCTAGTCTAGGGCGGGGGACTAATGAAAAACTGTTTTTT	CSASLGRGTNEKLFF
TRBJ1-2	TRBV19	NA	NA	TGTGCCAGTAGTATAGTCGGCAGGAAGAACTATGGCTACACCTTC	CASSIVGRKNYGYTF
TRBJ2-6	TRBV19	NA	NA	TGTGCCAGTAGTATCCCCCACATCGTCTCTGGGGCCAACGTCCTGACTTTC	CASSIPHIVSGANVLTF
TRBJ2-1	TRBV6-5	TRBD2	NA	TGTGCCAGCAGCCTAGCGGGGGGCCATGACAATGAGCAGTTCTTC	CASSLAGGHDNEQFF
TRBJ2-2	TRBV7-2	NA	NA	TGTGCCAGCAGCTTAGGTGGCGAAGGGCCCTCCCGGGAGCTGTTTTTT	CASSLGGEGPSRELFF
TRBJ2-7	TRBV27	TRBD2	NA	TGTGCCAGCAGTTTTTCGGGACTAGCTTCCTACGAGCAGTACTTC	CASSFSGLASYEQYF